The 31 T cell receptor beta chains given below trace back to one sample, sequenced in a study of blood T cell repertoires in COVID-19. TCRdb keeps only in-frame clones here, not all; method: immunoSEQ multiplex PCR. This repertoire shows around 340,000 clones, around 85% found once; its top ten account for 4% to 5.5%. Material for sequencing was PBMCs or T cells enriched from blood (not recorded which). These receptors originate from a woman in her 40s with acute COVID-19.

V is TRBV7-8 and J is TRBJ2-1; TRBD2 matches 9 bases. The junction had 13 bases not matched to a gene; V was cut back by 1 base and J by 12 bases. This CDR3 is built from 16 residues. Per germline, CDR1 SGHVS and CDR2 FQNEAQ. The CDR3 DNA reads TGTGCCAGCAGCTTAGGTCCGGGACTAGCCGATTCGCGGCAGTTCTTC. Translated: CASSLGPGLADSRQFF.

The chain joins TRBV28 to TRBJ2-7, with TRBD2 matching over 8 bases. Germline CDR1 and CDR2: MDHEN and SYDVKM. The CDR3 sequence is 15 residues long. The V gene end was trimmed by 6 bases and the J gene end by 4 bases; junction bases not matched to a gene: 11. CDR3 coding DNA: TGTGCCAGCAGCAGCCACGCTAGCGGGTGTTACGAGCAGTACTTC. This sequence encodes CASSSHASGCYEQYF.

The rearrangement links TRBV25-1 to TRBJ2-5; D not certain. Per germline, CDR1 MGHDK and CDR2 SYGVNS. CDR3 length: 15 residues. The germline V and J ends were trimmed by 1 base and 2 bases, with 11 bases remaining between them. The CDR3 region is CASSEFNSRQETQYF. In nucleotides, the CDR3 is TGTGCCAGCAGTGAATTCAACAGCCGACAAGAGACCCAGTACTTC.

The genes are TRBV9 and TRBJ2-3; perhaps TRBD1 as D (5 bases). Germline V gene sequence: CDR1 SGDLS, CDR2 YYNGEE. V was trimmed by 2 bases and J by 2 bases, leaving 18 bases between them. The CDR3 spans 17 residues. In nucleotides, the CDR3 is TGTGCCAGCAGCGTCCAAAGTAGGGGCAGAGACACAGATACGCAGTATTTT. Its translation is CASSVQSRGRDTDTQYF.

CDR3 bases: TGTGCCAGCCAGCGGGGGGATGTGGCAGATACGCAGTATTTT. It translates to CASQRGDVADTQYF. The chain employs TRBV3-1 (or the pseudogene TRBV3-2) and TRBJ2-3; 9 nucleotides agree with TRBD2. V was clipped by 8 bases and J by 4 bases; unmatched bases: 7. The CDR3 is 14 amino acids. Germline-derived CDR1 and CDR2 are LGHDT and YNNKEL (reference sequence).

This sequence joins TRBV19 and TRBJ1-5; the match to TRBD1 covers 8 bases. Trimming at V came to 0 bases and at J to 11 bases, leaving 3 bases not matched to a gene. CDR3 length equals 13 residues. Germline-derived CDR1 and CDR2 are LNHDA and SQIVND (reference sequence). CDR3 in amino acids: CASSIDQGAAQHF. In DNA form, the CDR3 reads TGTGCCAGTAGTATAGATCAGGGGGCGGCCCAGCATTTT.

The rearrangement uses TRBV5-1 and TRBJ2-1; D remains unclear. V was shortened by 4 bases and J by 1 base, with 3 bases between the two germline ends. Germline V gene lookup returns CDR1 SGHRS and CDR2 YFSETQ. The CDR3 length is 12 residues. DNA for the CDR3: TGCGCCAGCAGCCCGTCCTACAATGAGCAGTTCTTC. It translates to CASSPSYNEQFF. Filled out from reference TRBV5-1 and TRBJ2-1, the complete variable domain reads KAGVTQTPRYLIKTRGQQVTLSCSPISGHRSVSWYQQTPGQGLQFLFEYFSETQRNKGNFPGRFSGRQFSNSRSEMNVSTLELGDSALYLCASSPSYNEQFFGPGTRLTVL.

The J gene is TRBJ1-1, the V gene TRBV29-1, with 8 bases matching TRBD1. The germline CDR1 and CDR2 sequences are SQVTM and ANQGSEA. The CDR3 runs to 16 residues. Trimming cost V 0 bases and J 4 bases; bases outside gene matches: 10. The CDR3 nucleotides are TGCAGCGTTGAAGATCACCGGACAGGGACCTCCACTGAAGCTTTCTTT. Translated, it gives CSVEDHRTGTSTEAFF.

The CDR3 region is CATSDVTSDTDTQYF. As DNA, the CDR3 is TGTGCCACCAGTGACGTTACTAGCGACACAGATACGCAGTATTTT. V is TRBV24-1 and J is TRBJ2-3; 7 bases align to TRBD2. The germline V gene has CDR1 KGHDR and CDR2 SFDVKD. The CDR3 sequence is 15 residues long. The V and J ends lost 4 bases and 2 bases, in that order; junction bases with no gene match: 5.

This chain links TRBV2 with TRBJ2-2; 7 nucleotides match TRBD1. Per germline, CDR1 SNHLY and CDR2 FYNNEI. The ends lost 8 bases at V and 0 bases at J; junction bases unmatched: 6. The CDR3 contains 15 residues. CDR3 nucleotide sequence: TGTGCCAGCGGGACCGGGACAGCGAACACCGGGGAGCTGTTTTTT. Translating it yields CASGTGTANTGELFF.

J is TRBJ1-1 and V is TRBV6-5, with 8 bases matching TRBD1. J was trimmed by 5 bases and V by 4 bases; bases with no gene match: 9. Germline loops: CDR1 MNHEY, CDR2 SVGAGI. This CDR3 has 15 amino acids. As DNA, the CDR3 is TGTGCCAGCAGTTCCGCCGGACAGGGTAGTACTGAAGCTTTCTTT. Translated, it gives CASSSAGQGSTEAFF.

The chain links TRBV11-2 to TRBJ1-6; D possibly corresponds to TRBD1 (5 bases). V was pared by 0 bases and J by 6 bases, with 12 bases between. Germline V gives CDR1 SGHAT, CDR2 FQNNGV. The CDR3 is 16 residues long. The CDR3 region has the DNA TGTGCCAGCAGCTTAGACTCAGGGTACCCTAATTCACCCCTCCACTTT. It translates to CASSLDSGYPNSPLHF.

This chain uses TRBV7-2 with TRBJ2-5; 10 bases are shared with TRBD1. V was clipped by 2 bases and J by 6 bases; unmatched bases: 3. This CDR3 region has 14 residues. Germline CDR1 reads SGHTA; CDR2 reads FQGNSA. CDR3 protein: CASSLWTGGQTQYF. CDR3 DNA sequence: TGTGCCAGCAGCTTATGGACAGGGGGACAGACCCAGTACTTC.

This sequence joins TRBV21-1 and TRBJ1-1; TRBD1, as called in the table, went unchecked against the DNA. TRBV21-1 is tagged as a pseudogene. The CDR3 runs to 19 residues. This CDR3 reads CASSKVLGTGDDMNTEAFF. DNA for the CDR3: TGTGCCAGCAGCAAAGTTTTAGGGACAGGGGACGACATGAACACTGAAGCTTTCTTT.

The rearrangement links TRBV7-3 to TRBJ1-2; 9 nucleotides align to TRBD1. This CDR3 region has 16 residues. The J segment lost 6 bases and the V segment lost 1 base, leaving 9 bases of the junction unmatched. Germline assignment: CDR1 SGHTA and CDR2 FQGTGA. Here the CDR3 reads CASSLNGAGTGNGYTF. CDR3 nucleotide sequence: TGTGCCAGCAGCTTAAACGGGGCAGGGACAGGGAATGGCTACACCTTC.

Only a few counts were recorded for this clone. The rearrangement links TRBV28 to TRBJ2-5; 8 bases align to TRBD1. The CDR3 has 14 residues. V was clipped by 5 bases and J by 5 bases; unmatched bases: 7. CDR1 and CDR2 (germline): MDHEN, SYDVKM. CDR3 protein: CASSKDRVRETQYF. The DNA of the CDR3 is TGTGCCAGCAGTAAGGACAGGGTGCGGGAGACCCAGTACTTC.

This chain uses TRBV6-4 with TRBJ1-1; TRBD1 might be the D (5 bases). The CDR3 length is 13 residues. CDR1 MRHNA and CDR2 SNTAGT come from the germline V gene. V was shortened by 6 bases and J by 1 base, with 9 bases between the two germline ends. CDR3 coding DNA: TGTGCCAGCAGCCAACAGGAGAACACTGAAGCTTTCTTT. This encodes CASSQQENTEAFF.

The rearrangement joins TRBV5-1 to TRBJ1-1, with no clear D. CDR1 is SGHRS, CDR2 YFSETQ, per germline. The CDR3 consists of 16 residues. Trimming took off 5 bases at V and 0 bases at J, with 17 bases between the two ends. CDR3 loop: CASSSNLGSLNTEAFF. CDR3 DNA sequence: TGCGCCAGCAGTTCGAATTTGGGCTCTTTGAACACTGAAGCTTTCTTT.

The chain uses TRBV4-1 and TRBJ2-5; TRBD2 might be the D (5 bases). Trimming took 1 base from V and 2 from J, leaving 11 bases between them. The germline V gene encodes CDR1 MGHRA and CDR2 YSYEKL. The CDR3 runs 15 residues. CDR3 amino acids: CASSQGGGLQETQYF. The CDR3, as DNA: TGCGCCAGCAGCCAAGGAGGCGGGCTTCAAGAGACCCAGTACTTC.

CDR3 bases: TGTGCCAGCAGCTACCGGACAGGGGCCCCATCTTATGGCTACACCTTC. Encoded protein: CASSYRTGAPSYGYTF. This rearrangement joins TRBV7-9 to TRBJ1-2, with 9 bases aligning to TRBD1. The germline V gene has CDR1 SEHNR and CDR2 FQNEAQ (reference sequence). Losses at the gene ends were 4 bases for V and 5 bases for J; bases not matched to a gene: 11. The CDR3 sequence is 16 residues long.

V and J are TRBV7-9 and TRBJ2-3, with TRBD2 identical over 8 bases. Unmatched junction bases numbered 16, after V lost 5 bases and J lost 6 bases. The CDR3 has 17 residues. The germline CDR1 and CDR2 sequences are SEHNR and FQNEAQ (reference sequence). CDR3 nucleotide sequence: TGTGCCAGCAGCCCCCGGGGGGGGAACCGGTTGGTTGATACGCAGTATTTT. The encoded protein is CASSPRGGNRLVDTQYF.

The chain uses TRBV27 and TRBJ1-1, with D perhaps TRBD1 (6 bases). With 3 bases removed from V and 0 bases from J, the gap between germline ends came to 8 bases. The germline V gene has CDR1 MNHEY and CDR2 SMNVEV (reference sequence). The CDR3 has 14 residues. The CDR3 reads CASSFGQMNTEAFF. The CDR3 DNA follows: TGTGCCAGCAGTTTCGGACAGATGAACACTGAAGCTTTCTTT.

The chain is built from TRBV28 and TRBJ1-6, with 9 positions matching TRBD1. The length of the CDR3 is 15 residues. J lost 9 bases, V lost 3 bases, and 6 bases had no gene match. Germline V CDR1 and CDR2: MDHEN, SYDVKM. The CDR3 DNA reads as TGTGCCAGCAGTTTTCATGGGACAGGGTTTTCACCCCTCCACTTT. Its protein is CASSFHGTGFSPLHF.

The chain has TRBV4-1 and TRBJ2-5; weak D call: TRBD2 (5 bases). Germline V gene data show CDR1 as MGHRA and CDR2 as YSYEKL. The CDR3 contains 15 residues. V shed 1 base and J shed 5 bases, with 14 bases lying between them. The CDR3 DNA is TGCGCCAGCAGCCAAGCGACTACCTCCCGGGAGACCCAGTACTTC. This sequence encodes CASSQATTSRETQYF.

The rearrangement uses TRBV9 and TRBJ1-6; the D is unclear. V gave up 3 bases and J gave up 7 bases, with 11 bases separating them. Germline CDR1 and CDR2: SGDLS and YYNGEE. The CDR3 spans 14 residues. The CDR3 nucleotides read TGTGCCAGCAGCGCCCGGGGAGAGAATTCACCCCTCCACTTT. Protein: CASSARGENSPLHF.

The rearrangement links TRBV5-1 to TRBJ2-7, with D possibly being TRBD1 (7 bases). The CDR3 runs 14 residues. CDR1 SGHRS and CDR2 YFSETQ come from the germline V gene. V dropped 5 bases and J dropped 5 bases, with 17 bases sitting between them. The CDR3 loop is CASRSGAGGNEQYF. CDR3 nucleotides: TGCGCCAGCAGATCGGGGGCAGGGGGAAACGAGCAGTACTTC. Full variable domain (outside the CDR3, taken from reference TRBV5-1 and TRBJ2-7): KAGVTQTPRYLIKTRGQQVTLSCSPISGHRSVSWYQQTPGQGLQFLFEYFSETQRNKGNFPGRFSGRQFSNSRSEMNVSTLELGDSALYLCASRSGAGGNEQYFGPGTRLTVT.

The rearrangement joins TRBV20-1 to TRBJ2-1, with 14 bases matching TRBD2. The V gene end was trimmed by 3 bases and the J gene end by 7 bases; junction bases not matched to a gene: 20. CDR3 length: 20 amino acids. Germline-derived CDR1 and CDR2 are DFQATT and SNEGSKA (reference sequence). The CDR3 protein is CSASGVGLGTSGSGRNEQFF. Here the CDR3 DNA reads TGCAGTGCTAGTGGGGTCGGTCTAGGGACTAGCGGGAGCGGGCGGAATGAGCAGTTCTTC.

This chain uses TRBV5-1 with TRBJ1-1; 7 nucleotides agree with TRBD1. The germline V gene encodes CDR1 SGHRS and CDR2 YFSETQ. V shed 5 bases and J 5 bases; nucleotides not matched to a gene: 6. The CDR3 has 13 amino acids. The CDR3 region is CASSWTGGTEAFF. The CDR3 bases are TGCGCCAGCAGTTGGACAGGTGGGACTGAAGCTTTCTTT.

This clone was counted between two and nine times. The rearrangement links TRBV5-4 to TRBJ1-4; TRBD1 agrees at 8 bases. This CDR3 comprises 13 residues. J lost 6 bases, V lost 6 bases, and 4 bases had no gene match. CDR1 is SGHNT, CDR2 YYREEE, per germline (reference sequence). The chain's CDR3 is CASKTGADEKLFF. The CDR3 bases are TGTGCCAGCAAGACAGGGGCGGATGAAAAACTGTTTTTT.

The chain links TRBV5-1 to TRBJ1-4; D gene unclear. CDR1 and CDR2 from the germline V gene are SGHRS and YFSETQ. This CDR3 spans 14 amino acids. Deletions cut 2 bases from V and 3 bases from J, with 8 bases between. The CDR3 bases are TGCGCCAGCAGCTTACACGGGGCTAATGAAAAACTGTTTTTT. This translates into CASSLHGANEKLFF.

J is TRBJ2-7 and V is TRBV6-1, with TRBD1 as a possible D gene (6 bases). The germline CDR1 and CDR2 sequences are MNHNS and SASEGT. The V end was cut by 4 bases, the J end by 4 bases, with 23 bases between. This CDR3 has 17 residues. Written as DNA, the CDR3 is TGTGCCAGCAGTGTCTTACCTGGAAGTACAGGGACGTACGAGCAGTACTTC. Translating it yields CASSVLPGSTGTYEQYF.